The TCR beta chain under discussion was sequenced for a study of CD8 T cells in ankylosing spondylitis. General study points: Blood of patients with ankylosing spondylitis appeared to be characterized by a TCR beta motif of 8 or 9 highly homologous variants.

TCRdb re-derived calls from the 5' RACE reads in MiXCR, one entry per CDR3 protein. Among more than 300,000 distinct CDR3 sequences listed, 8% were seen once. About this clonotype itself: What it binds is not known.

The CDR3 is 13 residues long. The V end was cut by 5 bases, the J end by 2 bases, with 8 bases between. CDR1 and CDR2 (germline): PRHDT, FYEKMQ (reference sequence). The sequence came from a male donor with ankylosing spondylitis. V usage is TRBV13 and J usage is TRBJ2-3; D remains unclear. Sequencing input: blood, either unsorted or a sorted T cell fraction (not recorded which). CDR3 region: CASSQLNTDTQYF. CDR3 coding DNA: TGTGCCAGCAGCCAGCTAAACACAGATACGCAGTATTTT.